This is a list of T cell receptor beta chains from one sample in a study of shared clonotypes between healthy human individuals. TCRdb's copy holds only in-frame clones and misses some; the assay was immunoSEQ multiplex PCR. Found here are around 560,000 clones, approximately 95% of them singletons; the top ten hold 0.11%. Sequenced input: naive CD8+ T cells sorted from blood. Receptor source: a woman in her 30s in good health. The CDR3 runs from the conserved cysteine through the conserved F or W. A D gene is named only where the DNA matches it firmly. Not every row has a clone size; where given, it reads once, few, many or a size class.

D gene	V gene	J gene	clone size	CDR3 DNA	CDR3 protein
TRBD2	TRBV28	TRBJ2-7	-	TGTGCCAGCAGTTTACGACTAGCGGGAGCCTACGAGCAGTACTTC	CASSLRLAGAYEQYF
-	TRBV5-1	TRBJ2-7	-	TGCGCCAGCAGCTTGGAAGGGGCCGAGAGAATGGGGTTCTACGAGCAGTACTTC	CASSLEGAERMGFYEQYF
TRBD1	TRBV6-5	TRBJ1-1	-	TGTGCCAGCAGCGAGACAGGGGACCTTGAAGCTTTCTTT	CASSETGDLEAFF
-	TRBV7-3	TRBJ2-7	-	TGTGCCAGCAGCGTGAGCGGGCCCCCCTACGAGCAGTACTTC	CASSVSGPPYEQYF
-	TRBV27	TRBJ1-1	-	TGTGCCAGCAGTTTATGGCCCGAGAACACTGAAGCTTTCTTT	CASSLWPENTEAFF
-	TRBV5-6	TRBJ2-7	-	TGTGCCAGCAGCTTGCGTTACGAGCAGTACTTC	CASSLRYEQYF
-	TRBV7-8	TRBJ2-7	once	TGTGCCAGCAGCTTAGAGGCGGGATGGCCCTACGAGCAGTACTTC	CASSLEAGWPYEQYF
-	TRBV2	TRBJ1-1	-	TGTGCCAGCAGTGTAAGTGCGGGGGGAAACACTGAAGCTTTCTTT	CASSVSAGGNTEAFF
-	TRBV5-6	TRBJ1-5	-	TGTGCCAGCAGCTCCTGGTCCACGCAGCCCCAGCATTTT	CASSSWSTQPQHF
TRBD2	TRBV13	TRBJ2-3	-	TGTGCCAGCAGCCACTGGACTAGTTCAGATACGCAGTATTTT	CASSHWTSSDTQYF
-	TRBV9	TRBJ2-7	-	TGTGCCAGCAGCGCCGGGACTGAGGGGTACGAGCAGTACTTC	CASSAGTEGYEQYF
-	TRBV14	TRBJ2-7	-	TGTGCCAGCAGCCCTACCCGACTCCTCTCCGAGCAGTACTTC	CASSPTRLLSEQYF
-	TRBV11-2	TRBJ2-3	-	TGTGCCAGCAGCTTTACCCCAGGGATGGATACGCAGTATTTT	CASSFTPGMDTQYF
-	TRBV27	TRBJ2-7	-	TGTGCCAGCAGCAATACAGGGAACTTCGAGCAGTACTTC	CASSNTGNFEQYF
-	TRBV13	TRBJ2-5	-	TGTGCCAGCAGCTTGACAGGCACTAGCCAAGAGACCCAGTACTTC	CASSLTGTSQETQYF
-	TRBV7-2	TRBJ2-7	-	TGTGCCAGCAGCTTAAGTACAGACTACTACGAGCAGTACTTC	CASSLSTDYYEQYF
-	TRBV7-3	TRBJ1-1	-	TGTGCCAGCAGCTTAGTAGCCGGGACACCGAAGCATGAAGCTTTCTTT	CASSLVAGTPKHEAFF
-	TRBV19	TRBJ1-5	-	TGTGCCAGTAGTTTGGGCAATCAGCCCCAGCATTTT	CASSLGNQPQHF
-	TRBV10-2	TRBJ1-1	once	TGCGCCAGCAGTGAGACCGACGTCACTGAAGCTTTCTTT	CASSETDVTEAFF
TRBD2	TRBV28	TRBJ2-2	-	TGTGCCATCCTGGGACTAGCGGGGGGGAACACCGGGGAGCTGTTTTTT	CAILGLAGGNTGELFF
TRBD2	TRBV2	TRBJ2-1	-	TGTGCCAGCAGTGACCCACTAGCGGGAGGTCCCTATGAGCAGTTCTTC	CASSDPLAGGPYEQFF
-	TRBV27	TRBJ1-6	-	TGTGCCAGCAGCCCCGGGCAGGGCGGTTCACCCCTCCACTTT	CASSPGQGGSPLHF
-	TRBV2	TRBJ2-1	-	TGTGCCAGCAGTGAAGTTTTAGGGGCGGGCCCTTCCTACAATGAGCAGTTCTTC	CASSEVLGAGPSYNEQFF
-	TRBV11-2	TRBJ2-2	once	TGTGCCAGCAGCTCAGGGTCGGCCGGGGAGCTGTTTTTT	CASSSGSAGELFF
-	TRBV5-8	TRBJ1-5	few	TGTGCCAGCAGGACAGGACCGGAGCCCCAGCATTTT	CASRTGPEPQHF
TRBD2	TRBV14	TRBJ2-3	-	TGTGCCAGCAGCCAAGAGATTTACGGGGGGTGGACAGATACGCAGTATTTT	CASSQEIYGGWTDTQYF
-	TRBV9	TRBJ1-3	few	TGTGCCAGCGAGGGGCGAGGAAACACCATATATTTT	CASEGRGNTIYF
-	TRBV7-9	TRBJ2-2	-	TGTGCCAGCAGCTCCGACCCAGGGGCCGGGGAGCTGTTTTTT	CASSSDPGAGELFF
-	TRBV5-1	TRBJ1-3	-	TGCGCCAGCAGCGACGGAGGGGTGAGCTCTGGAAACACCATATATTTT	CASSDGGVSSGNTIYF
-	TRBV4-1	TRBJ2-2	-	TGCGCCAGCAGCCAAGCGGGCCTAAACACCGGGGAGCTGTTTTTT	CASSQAGLNTGELFF
-	TRBV4-1	TRBJ2-1	-	TGCGCCAGCAGCCAAACACGGGACTTCAGCTCCTACAATGAGCAGTTCTTC	CASSQTRDFSSYNEQFF
-	TRBV10-3	TRBJ1-2	-	TGTGCCATCAGTGAGGGGGCGGGGACAACCTATGGCTACACCTTC	CAISEGAGTTYGYTF
-	TRBV28	TRBJ2-4	-	TGTGCCAGCAGTTTCGGGTTCAACCGGGACGGCCAAAACATTCAGTACTTC	CASSFGFNRDGQNIQYF
TRBD2	TRBV2	TRBJ2-7	once	TGTGCCAGCACCGGAGCGGGAGACTACGAGCAGTACTTC	CASTGAGDYEQYF
TRBD2	TRBV13	TRBJ2-1	-	TGTGCCACCCCGGGACTAGCGGAATACAATGAGCAGTTCTTC	CATPGLAEYNEQFF
-	TRBV2	TRBJ2-3	-	TGTGCCAGCAGTGAACTTAGGTCTTCCTCGGGGGATACGCAGTATTTT	CASSELRSSSGDTQYF
-	TRBV2	TRBJ1-1	-	TGTGCCAGCAGGACCGATCGGCTGACTGAAGCTTTCTTT	CASRTDRLTEAFF
TRBD2	TRBV27	TRBJ2-7	-	TGTGCCAGCAGTGAGCGACTAGCGGGAGGGTACGAGCAGTACTTC	CASSERLAGGYEQYF
-	TRBV21-1	TRBJ2-4	-	TGTGCCAGCAGCAAAGCGGCCTTTCCAAACATTCAGTACTTC	CASSKAAFPNIQYF
TRBD2	TRBV13	TRBJ2-7	-	TGTGCCAGCAGCTTAAGGACTAGCGGGAGGGCCTTTTACGAGCAGTACTTC	CASSLRTSGRAFYEQYF
-	TRBV10-3	TRBJ2-7	-	TGTGCCATCAAAGACAGGGAGGACGAGCAGTACTTC	CAIKDREDEQYF
-	TRBV2	TRBJ2-3	once	TGTGCCAGCGGGTGGAAGGGCTTGGATACGCAGTATTTT	CASGWKGLDTQYF
TRBD1	TRBV9	TRBJ1-2	-	TGTGCCAGCAGCGGTGGGGGAACGACAGGGCTAGACTATGGCTACACCTTC	CASSGGGTTGLDYGYTF
TRBD1	TRBV28	TRBJ1-5	-	TGTGCCAGCAGTTTACGGGGACAGGGAAAGAATCAGCCCCAGCATTTT	CASSLRGQGKNQPQHF
-	TRBV28	TRBJ2-1	-	TGTGCCAGCAGTTTCAGGGGCGGTGATGAGCAGTTCTTC	CASSFRGGDEQFF
TRBD2	TRBV5-8	TRBJ2-1	-	TGTGCCAGCAGCGAAGGGACTAGCGGGAGTAATGAGCAGTTCTTC	CASSEGTSGSNEQFF
-	TRBV2	TRBJ2-7	once	TGTGCCAGCAGTGAACTCGACGAGCAGTACTTC	CASSELDEQYF
-	TRBV5-1	TRBJ2-7	few	TGCGCCAGCAGCCCTCATGGGGCAGGCGAGCAGTACTTC	CASSPHGAGEQYF
-	TRBV5-4	TRBJ1-5	-	TGTGCCAGCAGCCAACAGGGCCCCAATCAGCCCCAGCATTTT	CASSQQGPNQPQHF
-	TRBV4-1	TRBJ1-3	-	TGCGCCAGCAGCCAAGAAATGGGGCCAGGGCATGGAAACACCATATATTTT	CASSQEMGPGHGNTIYF
-	TRBV5-6	TRBJ1-5	-	TGTGCCAGCAGCTTGGCTCAGGCGGCCCAGCCCCAGCATTTT	CASSLAQAAQPQHF
-	TRBV28	TRBJ2-7	-	TGTGCCAGCAGTTTAGGGGGAGAGCAGTACTTC	CASSLGGEQYF
-	TRBV28	TRBJ1-1	-	TGTGCCAGCAGTTTGGACAGCCTGAACACTGAAGCTTTCTTT	CASSLDSLNTEAFF
-	TRBV19	TRBJ2-7	-	TGTGCCAGTAGTACGGGATACGAGCAGTACTTC	CASSTGYEQYF